One sample yielded the 28 T cell receptor beta chains listed below, sequenced in a study of CD8+ T cells in alopecia areata. The sequencing template was cDNA reverse transcribed from extracted RNA. Repertoires were generated with immunoSEQ multiplex PCR, while TCRdb's copy carries only in-frame clones and drops some. Among about 34,000 clones, about 83% were seen once, and the ten largest hold 15% to 20%. The source material was NKG2D-low CD8+ T cells sorted from blood. The receptors derive from a human donor with alopecia areata.

The V and J genes are TRBV6-5 and TRBJ1-1; TRBD1 might be the D (5 bases). The V gene lost 6 bases and the J gene lost 4 bases, with 12 bases spanning the gap. This CDR3 is built from 13 residues. The germline V gene encodes CDR1 MNHEY and CDR2 SVGAGI. The CDR3, as DNA: TGTGCCAGCAGCCCCAGTAGGGGCACTGAAGCTTTCTTT. Translated: CASSPSRGTEAFF.

The chain has TRBV2 and TRBJ1-1; possible D gene TRBD1, 5 bases. Trimming left V 7 bases short and J 0 bases short, with 15 bases between. The CDR3 loop spans 15 amino acids. The germline CDR1 and CDR2 sequences are SNHLY and FYNNEI. The CDR3 nucleotides are TGTGCCAGCACTACGGGACCTGGGATGAACACTGAAGCTTTCTTT. It yields the protein CASTTGPGMNTEAFF. Full variable domain (missing parts from reference TRBV2 and TRBJ1-1): EPEVTQTPSHQVTQMGQEVILRCVPISNHLYFYWYRQILGQKVEFLVSFYNNEISEKSEIFDDQFSVERPDGSNFTLKIRSTKLEDSAMYFCASTTGPGMNTEAFFGQGTRLTVV.

The rearrangement joins TRBV29-1 to TRBJ1-1; D not resolved. This CDR3 spans 11 amino acids. V shed 5 bases and J shed 1 base, with 5 bases lying between them. The germline V gene encodes CDR1 SQVTM and CDR2 ANQGSEA. CDR3 in amino acids: CSVSENTEAFF. Written as DNA, the CDR3 is TGCAGCGTTTCCGAGAACACTGAAGCTTTCTTT.

This clone was detected a few times. The V gene is TRBV6-4, the J gene TRBJ2-1; TRBD2 agrees at 11 bases. The CDR3 extends over 15 amino acids. Losses at the gene ends were 5 bases for V and 2 bases for J; bases not matched to a gene: 2. CDR1 MRHNA and CDR2 SNTAGT come from the germline V gene. CDR3 in amino acids: CASSPLAGAYNEQFF. DNA of the CDR3: TGTGCCAGCAGTCCACTAGCGGGAGCCTACAATGAGCAGTTCTTC.

Points on this clone: Other nucleotide sequences in the sample specify the same CDR3. V and J are TRBV5-1 and TRBJ2-7; D is possibly TRBD1 (5 bases). CDR1 SGHRS and CDR2 YFSETQ come from the germline V gene. The CDR3 runs 12 residues. Trimming took off 2 bases at V and 3 bases at J, with 6 bases between the two ends. CDR3 coding DNA: TGCGCCAGCAGCTTTCAGGGCTACGAGCAGTACTTC. This gives the protein CASSFQGYEQYF.

The rearrangement joins TRBV11-1 to TRBJ2-5; 8 bases align to TRBD1. Germline lookup yields CDR1 SGHAT and CDR2 FQDESV (reference sequence). The trim removed 5 bases at V and 3 bases at J, leaving 5 bases unmatched. The CDR3 runs 14 residues. CDR3 nucleotide sequence: TGTGCCAGCAGCGGACAGGGTTTCGAAGAGACCCAGTACTTC. Amino acid sequence: CASSGQGFEETQYF.

This clone has only a few counts. V gene TRBV5-1 combines with J gene TRBJ2-7; possible D gene TRBD1, 6 bases. Germline loops: CDR1 SGHRS, CDR2 YFSETQ. CDR3 size: 15 residues. Trimming left V 5 bases short and J 4 bases short, with 19 bases between. The CDR3 is CASSPFGDTSYEQYF. In nucleotides, the CDR3 is TGCGCCAGCAGTCCGTTTGGGGACACCTCGTACGAGCAGTACTTC.

This clone was seen repeatedly, ten times or more. The J gene is TRBJ2-1, the V gene TRBV6-4; 9 bases are shared with TRBD1. V lost 3 bases to trimming and J lost 8 bases; unmatched junction nucleotides: 5. The CDR3 is 14 amino acids. CDR1 MRHNA and CDR2 SNTAGT come from the germline V gene. CDR3 in DNA: TGTGCCAGCAGTGAGGGACAGGGTCCCCATGAGCAGTTCTTC. Encoded protein: CASSEGQGPHEQFF.

This chain joins TRBV4-3 and TRBJ2-2, with D perhaps TRBD1 (6 bases). Germline V lookup: CDR1 LGHNA, CDR2 YSLEER. CDR3 length: 19 residues. Trimming removed 0 bases at V and 0 bases at J, with 17 bases between. The CDR3 reads CASSQDLQTGGSNTGELFF. The CDR3 DNA reads as TGCGCCAGCAGCCAAGATCTCCAGACAGGTGGATCGAACACCGGGGAGCTGTTTTTT.

This clone came up once. The chain carries TRBV7-3 and TRBJ1-2; weak D call: TRBD1 (5 bases). Germline V gives CDR1 SGHTA, CDR2 FQGTGA. CDR3 length: 16 amino acids. V was pared by 5 bases and J by 0 bases, with 16 bases between. The CDR3: CASSPNRQLANYGYTF. CDR3 sequence (DNA): TGTGCCAGCAGCCCAAACCGACAGCTAGCTAACTATGGCTACACCTTC. Drawing the rest from reference TRBV7-3 and TRBJ1-2, the complete variable domain is GAGVSQTPSNKVTEKGKYVELRCDPISGHTALYWYRQSLGQGPEFLIYFQGTGAADDSGLPNDRFFAVRPEGSVSTLKIQRTERGDSAVYLCASSPNRQLANYGYTFGSGTRLTVV.

V usage is TRBV27 and J usage is TRBJ2-2, with D unclear. The germline gives CDR1 MNHEY, CDR2 SMNVEV (reference sequence). V shed 6 bases and J shed 0 bases, with 11 bases lying between them. This CDR3 spans 15 amino acids. For the CDR3, the DNA is TGTGCCAGCAGCTCGGAGTTGGCGAACACCGGGGAGCTGTTTTTT. This encodes CASSSELANTGELFF.

Only one count was recorded for this clone. The chain has TRBV27 and TRBJ2-7, with D hard to call. The ends were cut back, 3 bases at V and 3 bases at J, with 12 bases in the middle. The CDR3 is 14 residues long. Germline loops: CDR1 MNHEY, CDR2 SMNVEV (reference sequence). This CDR3 is CASSLGGVGYEQYF. In DNA, the CDR3 is TGTGCCAGCAGTTTGGGCGGAGTCGGCTACGAGCAGTACTTC.

This rearrangement joins TRBV6-5 to TRBJ2-7, with TRBD1 matching 9 bases. Germline V CDR1 and CDR2: MNHEY, SVGAGI. Trimming cost V 6 bases and J 5 bases; bases outside gene matches: 8. The length of the CDR3 is 14 residues. Written as DNA, the CDR3 is TGTGCCAGCAGACCCACCGGGACAGGGAACGAGCAGTACTTC. Its translation: CASRPTGTGNEQYF.

This chain uses TRBV30 with TRBJ2-7; possible D gene TRBD1, 6 bases. Germline CDR1 GTSNPN, CDR2 SVGIG (reference sequence). V lost 4 bases, J lost 4 bases, and 11 bases lay in between. The CDR3 extends over 12 amino acids. CDR3 DNA sequence: TGTGCCTGGACATCTACAGGGTACGAGCAGTACTTC. This encodes CAWTSTGYEQYF.

The chain employs TRBV6-1 and TRBJ2-5, with D possibly being TRBD2 (5 bases). This CDR3 has 15 amino acids. Germline values: CDR1 MNHNS, CDR2 SASEGT. The V end was cut by 0 bases, the J end by 1 base, with 9 bases between. CDR3 amino acids: CASSEAEGTQETQYF. The CDR3 DNA sequence: TGTGCCAGCAGTGAAGCCGAGGGAACCCAAGAGACCCAGTACTTC.

In regard to this clone: Other DNA sequences in this specimen translate into the identical CDR3. The chain carries TRBV7-2 and TRBJ2-6, with D possibly TRBD1 on 5 matching bases. Germline loops: CDR1 SGHTA, CDR2 FQGNSA. With 5 bases removed from V and 0 bases from J, the gap between germline ends came to 11 bases. The CDR3 is 16 amino acids. The CDR3 loop reads CASSQDQGSGANVLTF. DNA for the CDR3: TGTGCCAGCAGCCAAGATCAGGGCTCTGGGGCCAACGTCCTGACTTTC.

This sequence joins TRBV27 and TRBJ2-1, with D maybe TRBD2 (5 bases). Trimming cost V 1 base and J 6 bases, with 16 bases left between them. This CDR3 is 16 amino acids long. CDR1 and CDR2 (germline): MNHEY, SMNVEV (reference sequence). The CDR3 sequence is CASSLLIDTSFNEQFF. CDR3 DNA: TGTGCCAGCAGTTTATTGATAGACACTAGTTTCAATGAGCAGTTCTTC.

This chain joins TRBV5-1 and TRBJ2-1; 7 bases line up with TRBD1. Germline CDR1 SGHRS, CDR2 YFSETQ. V trimming: 3 bases; J trimming: 7 bases; junction bases outside the gene matches: 4. The CDR3 spans 13 residues. The CDR3 DNA reads TGCGCCAGCAGCTCGGGACAGCTTAATGAGCAGTTCTTC. This gives the protein CASSSGQLNEQFF. The variable domain in full, with the rest retrieved from reference TRBV5-1 and TRBJ2-1, is KAGVTQTPRYLIKTRGQQVTLSCSPISGHRSVSWYQQTPGQGLQFLFEYFSETQRNKGNFPGRFSGRQFSNSRSEMNVSTLELGDSALYLCASSSGQLNEQFFGPGTRLTVL.

The V gene is TRBV27, the J gene TRBJ1-2; perhaps TRBD1 as D (6 bases). The germline V and J ends were trimmed by 0 bases and 4 bases, with 12 bases remaining between them. The germline CDR1 and CDR2 sequences are MNHEY and SMNVEV (reference sequence). The CDR3 is 15 residues long. The CDR3 sequence: CASSLSPGGSYGYTF. Written as DNA, the CDR3 is TGTGCCAGCAGTTTATCGCCCGGGGGCAGCTATGGCTACACCTTC.

The genes are TRBV9 and TRBJ2-3; 11 nucleotides align to TRBD2. Trimming at V came to 0 bases and at J to 2 bases, leaving 5 bases not matched to a gene. CDR3 length: 17 amino acids. Germline V gene sequence: CDR1 SGDLS, CDR2 YYNGEE. In nucleotides, the CDR3 is TGTGCCAGCAGCGTAGCGGGACTAGCGGCCTACACAGATACGCAGTATTTT. It translates to CASSVAGLAAYTDTQYF.

The count of this clone is one. The chain is built from TRBV7-9 and TRBJ2-5; TRBD1 matches at 9 bases. Trimming cost V 5 bases and J 5 bases; bases outside gene matches: 6. Germline-derived CDR1 and CDR2 are SEHNR and FQNEAQ (reference sequence). The CDR3 runs to 14 residues. CDR3 residues: CASSPRDRVETQYF. The CDR3 bases are TGTGCCAGCAGCCCCCGGGACAGGGTTGAGACCCAGTACTTC. The variable domain in full, completed from reference TRBV7-9 and TRBJ2-5, reads DTGVSQNPRHKITKRGQNVTFRCDPISEHNRLYWYRQTLGQGPEFLTYFQNEAQLEKSRLLSDRFSAERPKGSFSTLEIQRTEQGDSAMYLCASSPRDRVETQYFGPGTRLLVL.

V gene TRBV29-1 combines with J gene TRBJ2-7, with D perhaps assigned TRBD1 or TRBD2 (5 bases each). This CDR3 has 15 amino acids. Trimming removed 3 bases from V and 2 bases from J, with 17 bases in between. Germline assignment: CDR1 SQVTM and CDR2 ANQGSEA. This CDR3 reads CSVEGEGLGTYEQYF. The CDR3 coding sequence is TGCAGCGTTGAGGGAGAGGGGTTGGGGACCTACGAGCAGTACTTC.

V and J are TRBV15 and TRBJ2-7; D not certain. This CDR3 has 14 amino acids. From germline, CDR1 is LNHNV and CDR2 YYDKDF (reference sequence). The V gene lost 2 bases and the J gene lost 0 bases, with 8 bases spanning the gap. In DNA, the CDR3 is TGTGCCACCAGCAGAACGACGGACTCCTACGAGCAGTACTTC. This codes for CATSRTTDSYEQYF.

Of note for this clone: Other DNA sequences within the sample encode an identical CDR3. The V gene is TRBV29-1, the J gene TRBJ2-1; D remains unclear. Trimming cost V 4 bases and J 0 bases, with 10 bases left between them. Germline CDR1 reads SQVTM; CDR2 reads ANQGSEA. The CDR3 covers 14 residues. The CDR3: CSVVSGSSYNEQFF. Here the CDR3 DNA reads TGCAGCGTTGTATCAGGCAGCTCCTACAATGAGCAGTTCTTC.

The rearrangement uses TRBV19 and TRBJ2-1; 8 positions agree with TRBD2. In germline, CDR1 is LNHDA, CDR2 SQIVND (reference sequence). This CDR3 is built from 17 residues. The ends lost 5 bases at V and 0 bases at J; junction bases unmatched: 9. CDR3 sequence (DNA): TGTGCCAGTAGTCCCGGACTAGCCGAAAGCTCCTACAATGAGCAGTTCTTC. Its protein product is CASSPGLAESSYNEQFF.

J is TRBJ2-7 and V is TRBV2, with D tentatively TRBD2 (7 bases). Per germline, CDR1 SNHLY and CDR2 FYNNEI. The CDR3 contains 15 residues. V dropped 4 bases and J dropped 0 bases, with 13 bases sitting between them. CDR3 protein: CASSVGGGTSYEQYF. The CDR3 DNA sequence: TGTGCCAGCAGTGTGGGAGGGGGTACCTCCTACGAGCAGTACTTC.

The V gene is TRBV10-2, the J gene TRBJ2-7, with 8 bases identical to TRBD2. Germline CDR1 reads WSHSY; CDR2 reads SAAADI. The CDR3 length is 14 residues. The junction had 5 bases not matched to a gene; V was cut back by 7 bases and J by 0 bases. DNA of the CDR3: TGCGCCAGCACCCCGGGACTAGACTCCTACGAGCAGTACTTC. Amino acid sequence: CASTPGLDSYEQYF.

The V gene is TRBV27, the J gene TRBJ2-3; 12 bases match TRBD2. This CDR3 region has 17 residues. The ends lost 5 bases at V and 4 bases at J; junction bases unmatched: 10. Germline loops: CDR1 MNHEY, CDR2 SMNVEV (reference sequence). CDR3: CASSPVIRTSGADTQYF. CDR3 DNA sequence: TGTGCCAGCAGTCCCGTCATCCGGACTAGCGGGGCAGATACGCAGTATTTT.